This paragraph covers one TCR beta chain sequence. This clonotype occurred a few times. The clone's antigen remains unknown. Per-base qualities were not stored, and no clone one base away is much larger. This record comes from a study of CD8 T cells in ankylosing spondylitis (dated by TCRdb to 2016 to 2017). About the study as a whole: The study set out to find disease-linked TCR variants by profiling T cell receptor beta repertoires in ankylosing spondylitis patients and healthy donors. The full study cohort was made up of under 30 ankylosing spondylitis patients and 108 healthy donors. Peripheral blood was sampled, and synovial fluid was additionally collected from ankylosing spondylitis patients. The study at large found these results: A TCR beta motif of 8 or 9 highly homologous amino acid variants appeared characteristic of blood from ankylosing spondylitis patients. The disease-linked clones were reported as significantly enriched in matched synovial fluid samples from ankylosing spondylitis patients. Some motif variants were previously reported in synovial fluid and blood of reactive arthritis patients, suggesting common disease-initiation mechanisms. In peripheral blood, the disease-linked clones were found at relatively low frequencies and had a CD8+ phenotype.

CDR3 length: 15 amino acids, cysteine to phenylalanine. Of all the DNA, just the CDR3 is kept, 45 bases in frame from base 1. Based on the germline V gene, the CDR1 and CDR2 sequences are SGHTA and FQGNSA. V is cut back by 5 bases and J by 7 bases, with 12 bases in the junction unmatched. Sequencing was performed on an Illumina HiSeq 2500. Quantitative 5'-RACE with molecular barcodes was used to prepare TCR beta libraries. The paper's data handling went like this. To identify disease-linked TCR variants, a new computational method was used, one built on a probabilistic model of VDJ rearrangement. The public reads were quality trimmed at Q25 with fastp and then assembled into clones with MiXCR by TCRdb, keeping productive beta chains. Rows are combined by CDR3 protein, so each entry shows the most common genes and DNA. These V and J calls derive from TCRdb rather than the authors' analysis. Counted in this sample were 150,000 to 200,000 distinct CDR3 sequences; 10% to 15% of them appeared once. The ten largest clonotypes hold approximately 9.9% of the sample.

The chain joins TRBV7-2 to TRBJ2-3, with 7 junctional bases fitting TRBD2. This TCR was recovered from a female donor with ankylosing spondylitis or in good health (not recorded which). The sample comprised blood, either unsorted or a sorted T cell fraction (not recorded which). The CDR3: CASSEGWGRAYTQYF. In nucleotides, the sequence is TGTGCCAGCAGCGAGGGGTGGGGGAGGGCCTATACGCAGTATTTT.